The 27 T cell receptor beta chains presented below share a single source sample, sequenced in a study of a mutant IDH1 vaccine in newly diagnosed glioma. TCRdb's copy holds only in-frame clones and misses some; the assay was immunoSEQ multiplex PCR. The data show 25,000 to 30,000 clones, under 80% seen once. Documented time point: week 35, safety follow-up. Each dose of the vaccine consisted of 300 ug of mutant IDH1 20-mer peptide, with topical imiquimod. No cognate antigen is known for these TCRs. The sample was PBMCs, taken from a glioma patient whose treatment included an IDH1 peptide vaccine. The source is a man between 50 and 59 years old with glioma.

DNA of the CDR3: TGTGCCACCCGTCGGGAGAACACTGAAGCTTTCTTT. The encoded protein is CATRRENTEAFF. The J gene is TRBJ1-1, the V gene TRBV10-3; D gene unclear. In germline, CDR1 is ENHRY, CDR2 SYGVKD. The germline V and J ends were trimmed by 10 bases and 1 base, with 10 bases remaining between them. CDR3 length equals 12 residues.

This clone was picked up one time. The genes are TRBV28 and TRBJ1-1; a weak D match, TRBD1 (5 bases). Germline lookup yields CDR1 MDHEN and CDR2 SYDVKM. V lost 2 bases and J 10 bases, leaving 14 bases between the germline ends. This CDR3 has 13 residues. The CDR3 DNA follows: TGTGCCAGCAGTTTACGGGGACCCGGCGGAGCTTTCTTT. It specifies CASSLRGPGGAFF. Looking up the rest from reference TRBV28 and TRBJ1-1 gives the full variable domain: DVKVTQSSRYLVKRTGEKVFLECVQDMDHENMFWYRQDPGLGLRLIYFSYDVKMKEKGDIPEGYSVSREKKERFSLILESASTNQTSMYLCASSLRGPGGAFFGQGTRLTVV.

This clone was recorded once. The chain recombines TRBV15 with TRBJ2-7; maybe TRBD1 (6 bases). The V and J ends lost 1 base and 3 bases respectively, with 7 bases between them. CDR3 size: 13 residues. Looked up from germline, CDR1 is LNHNV and CDR2 is YYDKDF (reference sequence). CDR3 sequence reads: CATSRAGDYEQYF. CDR3 nucleotides: TGTGCCACCAGCAGAGCAGGGGACTACGAGCAGTACTTC.

This clone was counted a few times. The rearrangement links TRBV2 to TRBJ1-2; tentatively, D is TRBD1 (6 bases). CDR1 and CDR2 from the germline V gene are SNHLY and FYNNEI. The germline V and J ends were trimmed by 6 bases and 3 bases, with 14 bases remaining between them. CDR3 length: 14 residues. The CDR3 coding sequence is TGTGCCAGCAGCGATGAACAGGGCTACTATGGCTACACCTTC. Residues: CASSDEQGYYGYTF.

The J gene is TRBJ1-2, the V gene TRBV10-3; 7 bases map to TRBD1. Germline V gives CDR1 ENHRY, CDR2 SYGVKD. The ends lost 2 bases at V and 4 bases at J; junction bases unmatched: 10. The CDR3 contains 16 residues. CDR3 sequence reads: CAISEKDRTLGYGYTF. CDR3 nucleotides: TGTGCCATCAGTGAGAAGGACAGGACGTTGGGCTATGGCTACACCTTC.

This chain uses TRBV2 with TRBJ1-2; 10 bases line up with TRBD1. This CDR3 region has 14 residues. Germline values: CDR1 SNHLY, CDR2 FYNNEI. V shed 8 bases, J shed 6 bases, and the junction held 9 bases outside the gene matches. The CDR3 bases are TGTGCCAGCTCGAAGACCGGGACAGGGGATGGCTACACCTTC. Encoded protein: CASSKTGTGDGYTF. Using reference TRBV2 and TRBJ1-2 for the parts outside the CDR3, the full variable domain is EPEVTQTPSHQVTQMGQEVILRCVPISNHLYFYWYRQILGQKVEFLVSFYNNEISEKSEIFDDQFSVERPDGSNFTLKIRSTKLEDSAMYFCASSKTGTGDGYTFGSGTRLTVV.

This clone is categorized as medium-sized. The chain joins TRBV30 to TRBJ1-4, with a tentative D call TRBD1 (6 bases). Germline values: CDR1 GTSNPN, CDR2 SVGIG (reference sequence). The CDR3 has 14 amino acids. The CDR3 DNA reads TGTGTGATGAAACAGGGACCCAATAATGAAAAACTGTTTTTT. Protein product: CVMKQGPNNEKLFF.

This sequence joins TRBV6-4 and TRBJ2-5; D gene ambiguous. The germline CDR1 and CDR2 sequences are MRHNA and SNTAGT. With 8 bases removed from V and 4 bases from J, the gap between germline ends came to 23 bases. The CDR3 has 16 amino acids. The CDR3 spells CASSPTGTVSRETQYF. CDR3 coding DNA: TGTGCCAGCTCCCCAACGGGCACAGTGTCCCGAGAGACCCAGTACTTC.

The chain uses TRBV6-1 and TRBJ1-5, with TRBD1 matching 7 bases. Trimming at V came to 8 bases and at J to 5 bases, leaving 6 bases not matched to a gene. CDR3 length: 13 residues. The V gene's germline CDR1 is MNHNS and CDR2 SASEGT. The CDR3 is CASGRQGDQPQHF. CDR3 nucleotides: TGTGCCAGCGGGCGACAGGGTGATCAGCCCCAGCATTTT.

This clone was seen a few times. The chain carries TRBV5-4 and TRBJ1-3, with 7 bases identical to TRBD1. J was trimmed by 2 bases and V by 0 bases; bases with no gene match: 2. Germline values: CDR1 SGHNT, CDR2 YYREEE (reference sequence). The CDR3 sequence is 15 residues long. CDR3 nucleotides: TGTGCCAGCAGCTTGGACAGGGGCGCTGGAAACACCATATATTTT. Translated, it gives CASSLDRGAGNTIYF.

This chain connects TRBV5-4 to TRBJ2-7, with 7 bases identical to TRBD2. CDR3 size: 15 residues. Unmatched junction bases numbered 11, after V lost 6 bases and J lost 2 bases. Per germline, CDR1 SGHNT and CDR2 YYREEE (reference sequence). CDR3 sequence (DNA): TGTGCCAGCATTGGGGCGGGAGCCCTCGCCTACGAGCAGTACTTC. It yields the protein CASIGAGALAYEQYF.

V gene TRBV28 combines with J gene TRBJ2-7; D is unclear. The germline CDR1 and CDR2 sequences are MDHEN and SYDVKM. The ends were cut back, 7 bases at V and 1 base at J, with 17 bases in the middle. This CDR3 is 15 amino acids long. The CDR3 loop is CASKDGISMSYEQYF. The CDR3 DNA reads TGTGCCAGCAAGGACGGAATTAGCATGTCCTACGAGCAGTACTTC.

The chain carries TRBV11-3 and TRBJ1-1; D gene unclear. Germline assignment: CDR1 SGHNT and CDR2 YENEEA. There are 13 residues in the CDR3. Trimming left V 1 base short and J 4 bases short, with 7 bases between. This CDR3 reads CASSLGRSTEAFF. The CDR3 bases are TGTGCCAGCAGCTTAGGGAGAAGCACTGAAGCTTTCTTT.

This clone was recorded a few times. The CDR3 DNA is TGCGCCAGCAGCTTGGATTTTATTTTGGGACAGGGGGTCGGGGAGCTGTTTTTT. It yields the protein CASSLDFILGQGVGELFF. This rearrangement joins TRBV5-1 to TRBJ2-2; 11 bases are a match to TRBD1. There are 18 residues in the CDR3. V shed 0 bases, J shed 7 bases, and the junction held 11 bases outside the gene matches. Germline CDR1 and CDR2: SGHRS and YFSETQ.

The chain couples TRBV7-2 to TRBJ1-2; tentative D call: TRBD1 (6 bases). The CDR3 sequence is 13 residues long. Trimming pared 5 bases from V and 4 bases from J, leaving 11 bases between. The germline V gene encodes CDR1 SGHTA and CDR2 FQGNSA. CDR3 in DNA: TGTGCCAGCAGCCTGCGACAGGTCTATGGCTACACCTTC. As protein: CASSLRQVYGYTF.

The chain is built from TRBV7-8 and TRBJ2-1, with TRBD1 as a possible D gene (5 bases). This CDR3 contains 13 residues. Per germline, CDR1 SGHVS and CDR2 FQNEAQ. The V gene lost 5 bases and the J gene lost 8 bases, with 13 bases spanning the gap. The DNA for the CDR3 is TGTGCCAGCAGCCAAGGGGTGGCCGATGAGCAGTTCTTC. This translates into CASSQGVADEQFF.

The chain employs TRBV28 and TRBJ1-2; unclear D gene. This CDR3 spans 13 amino acids. Germline values: CDR1 MDHEN, CDR2 SYDVKM. V was pared by 5 bases and J by 8 bases, with 15 bases between. This chain's CDR3 is CASSPELVRGYTF. CDR3 coding DNA: TGTGCCAGCAGTCCCGAGTTGGTCCGAGGCTACACCTTC.

J is TRBJ1-1 and V is TRBV7-9; D unclear. CDR3 length: 11 amino acids. Trimming cost V 5 bases and J 3 bases, with 4 bases left between them. The V gene's germline CDR1 is SEHNR and CDR2 FQNEAQ (reference sequence). This CDR3 is CASSRDTEAFF. DNA of the CDR3: TGTGCCAGCAGCCGAGACACTGAAGCTTTCTTT.

The chain couples TRBV28 to TRBJ2-5; TRBD2 agrees at 10 bases. Germline CDR1 reads MDHEN; CDR2 reads SYDVKM. The CDR3 length is 16 residues. Losses at the gene ends were 1 base for V and 6 bases for J; bases not matched to a gene: 8. As DNA, the CDR3 is TGTGCCAGCAGTTTATCCCCTAGCGGGAGCCGAAAGACCCAGTACTTC. This translates into CASSLSPSGSRKTQYF. The complete variable domain, with remaining parts taken from reference TRBV28 and TRBJ2-5, reads DVKVTQSSRYLVKRTGEKVFLECVQDMDHENMFWYRQDPGLGLRLIYFSYDVKMKEKGDIPEGYSVSREKKERFSLILESASTNQTSMYLCASSLSPSGSRKTQYFGPGTRLLVL.

The rearrangement links TRBV7-6 to TRBJ2-3, with D perhaps TRBD2 (7 bases). The CDR3 length is 14 residues. Trimming removed 4 bases at V and 5 bases at J, with 13 bases between. CDR1 and CDR2 (germline): SGHVS, FNYEAQ. CDR3 nucleotides: TGTGCCAGCAGCTCGCGGGGGCTGAAAGATACGCAGTATTTT. Translation: CASSSRGLKDTQYF. Supplemented by reference TRBV7-6 and TRBJ2-3, the full variable domain reads GAGVSQSPRYKVTKRGQDVALRCDPISGHVSLYWYRQALGQGPEFLTYFNYEAQQDKSGLPNDRFSAERPEGSISTLTIQRTEQRDSAMYRCASSSRGLKDTQYFGPGTRLTVL.

The chain uses TRBV2 and TRBJ2-7; 16 bases are shared with TRBD2. Trimming cost V 6 bases and J 2 bases; bases outside gene matches: 1. CDR1 and CDR2 from the germline V gene are SNHLY and FYNNEI. The CDR3 is 15 residues long. The CDR3 is CASRGTSGRAYEQYF. CDR3 nucleotides: TGTGCCAGCAGGGGGACTAGCGGGAGGGCCTACGAGCAGTACTTC.

J is TRBJ1-5 and V is TRBV7-9; perhaps TRBD1 as D (6 bases). V gave up 1 base and J gave up 4 bases, with 11 bases separating them. The CDR3 is made up of 15 amino acids. The germline CDR1 and CDR2 sequences are SEHNR and FQNEAQ (reference sequence). CDR3 in DNA: TGTGCCAGCAGCTTAGAGGGGGGACCAAATCAGCCCCAGCATTTT. Its protein product is CASSLEGGPNQPQHF.

V usage is TRBV15 and J usage is TRBJ2-7, with D perhaps TRBD2 (5 bases). V was shortened by 1 base and J by 6 bases, with 16 bases between the two germline ends. Germline CDR1 is LNHNV and CDR2 is YYDKDF (reference sequence). The CDR3 loop spans 15 amino acids. This chain's CDR3 is CATSRGGFQAGEQYF. The DNA for the CDR3 is TGTGCCACCAGCAGAGGAGGGTTTCAGGCGGGCGAGCAGTACTTC.

The gene calls are TRBV14 and TRBJ2-5; 7 bases fit TRBD1. This CDR3 contains 16 residues. V lost 5 bases and J lost 1; bases outside the gene matches: 10. Looked up from germline, CDR1 is SGHDN and CDR2 is FVKESK. The CDR3 nucleotides read TGTGCCAGCAGCTTCGGTGGGACAGTCCTCCAAGAGACCCAGTACTTC. Translating gives CASSFGGTVLQETQYF.

CDR3 sequence: CASRLGQSTSNQPQHF. CDR3 coding DNA: TGTGCCAGCCGTCTGGGGCAATCGACTAGCAATCAGCCCCAGCATTTT. The genes are TRBV2 and TRBJ1-5; a possible D gene is TRBD1 (5 bases). The CDR3 consists of 16 residues. V was cut by 8 bases and J by 0 bases, with 17 bases left in between. CDR1 and CDR2 from the germline V gene are SNHLY and FYNNEI.

This clone has just one count. This chain connects TRBV5-6 to TRBJ2-7; 8 bases fit TRBD1. The length of the CDR3 is 13 residues. The ends lost 8 bases at V and 4 bases at J; junction bases unmatched: 8. CDR1 SGHDT and CDR2 YYEEEE come from the germline V gene. Here the CDR3 DNA reads TGTGCCAGTAAAAAGACAGGGGTGTACGAGCAGTACTTC. Its translation is CASKKTGVYEQYF.

The V call is TRBV7-8, the J call TRBJ1-1; D not certain. Germline V lookup: CDR1 SGHVS, CDR2 FQNEAQ. Trimming pared 4 bases from V and 1 base from J, leaving 10 bases between. This CDR3 contains 14 residues. The CDR3 here is CASSSLQTNTEAFF. CDR3 sequence (DNA): TGTGCCAGCAGCTCATTACAGACGAACACTGAAGCTTTCTTT.